Below, 7 T cell receptor beta chains from the same sample are listed, as sequenced in a study of blood T cell repertoires in COVID-19. Measured with immunoSEQ multiplex PCR; TCRdb has only the in-frame clones, and not every one. The table has a few hundred thousand clones, over 75% seen once. Input material: peripheral blood. The source of these receptors is a human donor in a cohort sampled during active COVID-19.

This chain uses TRBV15 with TRBJ2-5; 7 positions match TRBD1. Germline V gives CDR1 LNHNV, CDR2 YYDKDF (reference sequence). The CDR3 is 14 residues long. V lost 0 bases to trimming and J lost 7 bases; unmatched junction nucleotides: 5. The CDR3 is CATSRDKGGLTQYF. The CDR3 region has the DNA TGTGCCACCAGCAGAGATAAAGGGGGCTTGACCCAGTACTTC.

This clone was seen only a few times. V gene TRBV28 combines with J gene TRBJ1-3, with 7 bases fitting TRBD1. The CDR3 covers 15 residues. V was clipped by 6 bases and J by 2 bases; unmatched bases: 7. Germline-derived CDR1 and CDR2 are MDHEN and SYDVKM. The CDR3 DNA reads TGTGCCAGCAGCCTGACAGGGCAAACTGGAAACACCATATATTTT. Translating gives CASSLTGQTGNTIYF. Looking up the rest from reference TRBV28 and TRBJ1-3 gives the full variable domain: DVKVTQSSRYLVKRTGEKVFLECVQDMDHENMFWYRQDPGLGLRLIYFSYDVKMKEKGDIPEGYSVSREKKERFSLILESASTNQTSMYLCASSLTGQTGNTIYFGEGSWLTVV.

The sample holds one count of this clone. The chain joins TRBV18 to TRBJ2-7, with D possibly matching TRBD2 (6 bases). With 0 bases removed from V and 0 bases from J, the gap between germline ends came to 18 bases. The CDR3 spans 18 residues. The V gene's germline CDR1 is KGHSH and CDR2 LQKENI. CDR3 sequence reads: CASSPPSVWATSSYEQYF. The CDR3 region has the DNA TGTGCCAGCTCACCACCAAGTGTGTGGGCGACTAGCTCCTACGAGCAGTACTTC.

V usage is TRBV2 and J usage is TRBJ2-2; TRBD2 matches at 7 bases. The ends lost 7 bases at V and 7 bases at J; junction bases unmatched: 9. CDR1 SNHLY and CDR2 FYNNEI come from the germline V gene. The CDR3 is 14 residues long. The CDR3 spells CASTVGGPGGELFF. As DNA, the CDR3 is TGTGCCAGCACTGTGGGAGGGCCCGGCGGGGAGCTGTTTTTT. Looking up the rest from reference TRBV2 and TRBJ2-2 gives the full variable domain: EPEVTQTPSHQVTQMGQEVILRCVPISNHLYFYWYRQILGQKVEFLVSFYNNEISEKSEIFDDQFSVERPDGSNFTLKIRSTKLEDSAMYFCASTVGGPGGELFFGEGSRLTVL.

The chain has TRBV7-9 and TRBJ1-6; 8 nucleotides align to TRBD1. CDR1 SEHNR and CDR2 FQNEAQ come from the germline V gene (reference sequence). The CDR3 sequence is 13 residues long. Trimming took 6 bases from V and 11 from J; bases not matched to a gene: 6. The CDR3 DNA reads as TGTGCCAGCAGGGGGGACAGGCAGGCACCCCTCCACTTT. Translating gives CASRGDRQAPLHF.

This chain joins TRBV4-3 and TRBJ2-7; tentative D call: TRBD1 (8 bases). CDR1 and CDR2 from the germline V gene are LGHNA and YSLEER. The CDR3 has 15 amino acids. With 1 base removed from V and 3 bases from J, the gap between germline ends came to 13 bases. CDR3 coding DNA: TGCGCCAGCAGCCAAGGAGCGGGACAGGACTACGAGCAGTACTTC. Translating gives CASSQGAGQDYEQYF.

The CDR3 region has the DNA TGTGCCAGCAGCTTAATCTGGGACAGGGGCGACGAGCAGTACTTC. Translated, it gives CASSLIWDRGDEQYF. The chain couples TRBV7-2 to TRBJ2-7; 10 bases fit TRBD1. The germline V gene has CDR1 SGHTA and CDR2 FQGNSA. The CDR3 consists of 15 residues. Germline trimming cut 2 bases from V and 5 bases from J; bases unmatched to any gene: 6. Full variable domain (missing parts from reference TRBV7-2 and TRBJ2-7): GAGVSQSPSNKVTEKGKDVELRCDPISGHTALYWYRQSLGQGLEFLIYFQGNSAPDKSGLPSDRFSAERTGGSVSTLTIQRTQQEDSAVYLCASSLIWDRGDEQYFGPGTRLTVT.